The clone carrying this T cell receptor beta chain was seen more than once but under ten times. These data are taken from a study of T cell responses to AZD1222 COVID-19 vaccine. Trimming cost V 7 bases and J 4 bases, with 20 bases left between them. The germline V gene has CDR1 SGHRS and CDR2 YFSETQ. The CDR3 has 15 residues. The table came from immunoSEQ multiplex PCR; TCRdb's copy has only in-frame clones and leaves some out. Counted here are around 120,000 clones, approximately 85% occurring once; the ten biggest clones make up more than 3%. The chain combines TRBV5-1 with TRBJ2-5; D gene uncertain. This receptor was identified in an adult in good health. Here the sequenced sample was peripheral blood, taken on day 0 of MenACWY control vaccination. The CDR3 here is CASLPGTQPGETQYF. The CDR3 DNA sequence: TGCGCCAGCCTCCCCGGTACCCAGCCAGGAGAGACCCAGTACTTC.